This TCR beta chain derives from a study of Graves' ophthalmopathy and Graves' hyperthyroidism (dated by TCRdb to 2017 to 2018). With regard to the full study: Peripheral blood samples were taken at the time of initial diagnosis, before any treatment was given. To tell Graves' ophthalmopathy apart from Graves' hyperthyroidism, and to predict which patients would progress to ophthalmopathy, the study relied on TCR beta repertoire signatures. In total, 135 blood samples were TCR-sequenced: around 42 ophthalmopathy, under 80 hyperthyroidism and roughly 17 hyperthyroidism-to-ophthalmopathy patients. To explore V-J signatures distinguishing ophthalmopathy from hyperthyroidism, a discovery set of about a hundred patients (roughly 42 ophthalmopathy, roughly 55 stable hyperthyroidism) was enrolled. An independent validation cohort was composed of 18 hyperthyroidism patients and around 16 patients who later progressed from hyperthyroidism to ophthalmopathy. In over 5 hyperthyroidism patients, the T-cell repertoire of thyroid tissue was compared with the T-cell repertoire of blood. Once sampling was done, hyperthyroidism patients were given methimazole at a starting dose of 30 mg daily, while ophthalmopathy patients were given high-dose intravenous methylprednisolone.

Overall study outcomes, separate from this receptor: Most expanded thyroid clonotypes with frequency above 0.001 were also detected in blood, suggesting blood repertoires may reflect the thyroid immune response. In validation, the model predicted ophthalmopathy progression with about 70% sensitivity and approximately 78% specificity; around twelve predicted patients were CT-confirmed with GO in a median of about 6.2 months. In cross-validation, the 13-signature model distinguished ophthalmopathy from stable hyperthyroidism with approximately 88% sensitivity and around 82% specificity, and in the test set the corresponding values were approximately 80% and 68%. No statistical method was used to set the sample size in advance, and the investigators knew which group each participant was assigned to.

Trimming accounts for 4 bases at V and 4 bases at J, while the number of junction bases matched to no gene is 5. The CDR3 sequence runs 14 residues, both termini included. Kept here is only the CDR3 DNA, which spans 42 bases and is read in frame from base 1. CDR1 is given as MNHNS and CDR2 as SASEGT, both from the germline V gene. With respect to this clonotype: Its antigen is currently not known. This likely comes from a read error, as the CDR3 has no conserved phenylalanine or tryptophan at its end.

Patients with ophthalmopathy had moderately to severely active disease, with a Clinical Activity Score of 3 or more, a NOSPECS grade of 4 or more, and a disease duration of less than 3 months. Patients were excluded if they had other autoimmune diseases, uncontrolled infections, pregnancy or lactation. Clinical symptoms, serum thyroxine, TRAb, thyroid ultrasound and orbital computed tomography formed the basis of the diagnosis. Ficoll-Paque density gradient centrifugation was used to isolate PBMCs from around 10 ml of fresh peripheral blood. Total RNA was extracted with Trizol reagent and quality-checked on an Agilent 2100 Bioanalyzer. For repertoire sequencing, the TCR beta CDR3 regions were amplified from RNA transcripts. The first round was an RT-PCR using HTBI primers with the Qiagen OneStep RT-PCR kit, and this first round was followed by a second-round multiplex PCR, then size selection and purification. Libraries were sequenced on an Illumina HiSeq2000 using paired-end 100 bp reads. From the authors' description of their analysis: SOAPnuke was used to process the reads, throwing out any read that had adapters, had uncalled bases, had a mean Phred below 15, or lacked an exact constant-primer or identifier match. High-quality paired reads were merged with COPE v1.2.5. Unique nucleotide sequences were defined as clonotypes and aligned to IMGT TRB V, D and J references using MiTCR v1.1. The analysis was limited to V-J combinations with a frequency above 0.0001, which together covered approximately 99% of repertoires. For each V-J combination, a TCR clonal expansion and chaos score was defined as the ratio of F50 clonal expansion to chaos observed in the TCRdist matrix. Welch's t-statistics and random forest were used to reduce the features to roughly 14 V-J combinations, which were then used as input to a naive Bayes classifier. Thyroid-blood repertoire similarity was quantified with the Morisita-Horn index. In-frame beta chains were kept once TCRdb had trimmed the public reads at Q25 with fastp and called clones with MiXCR. Under each unique CDR3 protein, matching rows form one entry showing the most common genes and DNA. The V and J calls follow TCRdb's processing rather than the paper's. The sample data list hundreds of thousands of distinct CDR3 sequences, and about 40% of these were observed just once. 3% to 3.5% of the sample lies in the top ten.

The source material was peripheral blood. This receptor was taken from an adult man with Graves' ophthalmopathy. This chain is built from TRBV6-1 and TRBJ2-7; 9 bases in the middle match TRBD1. The CDR3 is CASSATGGVYEQYC. The sequenced DNA is TGTGCCAGCAGTGCGACAGGGGGTGTATACGAGCAGTACTGC.